Presented here are 31 T cell receptor beta chains from one specimen sequenced in a study of cytomegalovirus exposure and HLA in healthy donors. The PCR employed 60 Vbeta primers together with 13 Jbeta primers. Data came from immunoSEQ multiplex PCR; TCRdb stores just in-frame clones and leaves some out. The sample shows about 140,000 clones, 75% to 80% of them seen only once. Material: PBMCs. These receptor sequences come from a female donor in good health and CMV-seronegative.

The chain has TRBV5-6 and TRBJ2-5; 8 bases agree with TRBD2. Germline CDR1 and CDR2: SGHDT and YYEEEE. The CDR3 spans 15 residues. J lost 3 bases, V lost 4 bases, and 8 bases had no gene match. The CDR3 nucleotides are TGTGCCAGCAGCCCCCTGGGAGCGGGAGAAGAGACCCAGTACTTC. Its protein is CASSPLGAGEETQYF.

The chain employs TRBV27 and TRBJ1-1, with D possibly matching TRBD1 (6 bases). CDR1 is MNHEY and CDR2 is SMNVEV in the germline V gene (reference sequence). V was cut by 5 bases and J by 0 bases, with 10 bases left in between. The length of the CDR3 is 14 residues. The CDR3 DNA reads as TGTGCCAGCAGTCCTGGACAGATGAACACTGAAGCTTTCTTT. This encodes CASSPGQMNTEAFF.

The rearrangement uses TRBV5-1 and TRBJ2-2; 9 nucleotides agree with TRBD1. This CDR3 spans 14 amino acids. The V segment lost 2 bases and the J segment 5 bases; nucleotides outside the gene matches: 1. Looked up from germline, CDR1 is SGHRS and CDR2 is YFSETQ. The CDR3 here is CASSLGTGTGELFF. CDR3 DNA: TGCGCCAGCAGCTTAGGGACAGGGACCGGGGAGCTGTTTTTT. Variable domain in full (rest from reference TRBV5-1 and TRBJ2-2): KAGVTQTPRYLIKTRGQQVTLSCSPISGHRSVSWYQQTPGQGLQFLFEYFSETQRNKGNFPGRFSGRQFSNSRSEMNVSTLELGDSALYLCASSLGTGTGELFFGEGSRLTVL.

This chain links TRBV18 with TRBJ2-7, with TRBD1 identical over 8 bases. The germline gives CDR1 KGHSH, CDR2 LQKENI. The CDR3 loop spans 15 amino acids. V trimming: 2 bases; J trimming: 2 bases; junction bases outside the gene matches: 5. CDR3 residues: CASSPVGQATYEQYF. In nucleotides, the CDR3 is TGTGCCAGCTCACCAGTGGGACAGGCTACCTACGAGCAGTACTTC.

This clone was seen more than once but under ten times. The J gene is TRBJ2-7, the V gene TRBV30; D may be TRBD1 (6 bases). This CDR3 is 13 amino acids long. Germline V gene sequence: CDR1 GTSNPN, CDR2 SVGIG (reference sequence). Trimming removed 5 bases from V and 4 bases from J, with 15 bases in between. Here the CDR3 DNA reads TGTGCCTGGGAGGGGTCCAGGGGATACGAGCAGTACTTC. Translation: CAWEGSRGYEQYF.

The chain has TRBV19 and TRBJ1-6, with 7 bases that match TRBD1. The CDR3 covers 15 residues. The trim removed 4 bases at V and 9 bases at J, leaving 9 bases unmatched. Per germline, CDR1 LNHDA and CDR2 SQIVND (reference sequence). The CDR3 protein is CASSTGQAVASPLHF. CDR3 sequence (DNA): TGTGCCAGTAGTACCGGACAGGCTGTAGCTTCACCCCTCCACTTT.

V and J are TRBV2 and TRBJ1-2; 8 positions match TRBD1. CDR3 length equals 16 residues. The germline V gene has CDR1 SNHLY and CDR2 FYNNEI. The V gene end was trimmed by 9 bases and the J gene end by 0 bases; junction bases not matched to a gene: 12. The CDR3 loop reads CARLRTGPSSNYGYTF. Here the CDR3 DNA reads TGTGCCAGACTACGGACAGGGCCCTCGTCTAACTATGGCTACACCTTC.

V and J are TRBV4-1 and TRBJ1-5, with TRBD1 matching over 9 bases. The CDR3 is 16 amino acids. Trimming cost V 0 bases and J 5 bases; bases outside gene matches: 5. In germline, CDR1 is MGHRA, CDR2 YSYEKL. CDR3 in amino acids: CASSQEEGQGYQPQHF. As DNA, the CDR3 is TGCGCCAGCAGCCAAGAAGAGGGACAGGGATATCAGCCCCAGCATTTT.

The count of this clone is one. The V gene is TRBV18, the J gene TRBJ2-2, with 7 bases aligning to TRBD1. V dropped 3 bases and J dropped 4; count of bases not matched to a gene: 5. The V gene's germline CDR1 is KGHSH and CDR2 LQKENI. The CDR3 is 15 amino acids. The CDR3 is CASSPGQQRTGELFF. DNA for the CDR3: TGTGCCAGCTCACCGGGACAGCAGCGCACCGGGGAGCTGTTTTTT.

J is TRBJ2-1 and V is TRBV19; 9 positions match TRBD2. V gave up 1 base and J gave up 4 bases; unmatched junction bases: 8. The CDR3 contains 17 residues. CDR1 and CDR2 from the germline V gene are LNHDA and SQIVND (reference sequence). The CDR3 nucleotides read TGTGCCAGTAGTATAGTAGGTCCGCGGGGGGGTTACAATGAGCAGTTCTTC. Translating gives CASSIVGPRGGYNEQFF.

CDR3 sequence reads: CASSQGQRTYEQYF. The CDR3, as DNA: TGTGCCAGCAGCCAGGGACAGAGGACCTACGAGCAGTACTTC. The chain couples TRBV7-8 to TRBJ2-7, with TRBD1 matching over 7 bases. The CDR3 covers 14 residues. Trimming removed 5 bases from V and 2 bases from J; junction bases left unmatched: 6. The germline CDR1 and CDR2 sequences are SGHVS and FQNEAQ. The full variable domain, its missing parts supplied by reference TRBV7-8 and TRBJ2-7, is GAGVSQSPRYKVAKRGQDVALRCDPISGHVSLFWYQQALGQGPEFLTYFQNEAQLDKSGLPSDRFFAERPEGSVSTLKIQRTQQEDSAVYLCASSQGQRTYEQYFGPGTRLTVT.

This clone has a handful of counts. The gene calls are TRBV6-1 and TRBJ1-1; a weak D match, TRBD1 (5 bases). The germline CDR1 and CDR2 sequences are MNHNS and SASEGT. The CDR3 has 16 amino acids. Trimming left V 2 bases short and J 2 bases short, with 15 bases between. The CDR3 region is CASSEFLGRANTEAFF. The CDR3 DNA sequence: TGTGCCAGCAGTGAATTTCTCGGCAGGGCTAACACTGAAGCTTTCTTT.

The V call is TRBV27, the J call TRBJ2-7, with TRBD1 matching 9 bases. Germline values: CDR1 MNHEY, CDR2 SMNVEV (reference sequence). V was clipped by 6 bases and J by 4 bases; unmatched bases: 10. The CDR3 covers 15 residues. CDR3 coding DNA: TGTGCCAGCAGCTTTTCAGGGGACAGGGTTTACGAGCAGTACTTC. This gives the protein CASSFSGDRVYEQYF.

This clone occurred a few times. The rearrangement joins TRBV27 to TRBJ1-5, with 9 bases lining up with TRBD1. V was clipped by 8 bases and J by 2 bases; unmatched bases: 7. Germline V gene sequence: CDR1 MNHEY, CDR2 SMNVEV (reference sequence). This CDR3 region has 15 residues. DNA of the CDR3: TGTGCCAGCCGCCCCTGGACAGGGGGCAATCAGCCCCAGCATTTT. Translating it yields CASRPWTGGNQPQHF.

The V gene is TRBV10-3, the J gene TRBJ2-7, with 10 bases aligning to TRBD1. V was pared by 4 bases and J by 2 bases, with 5 bases of the junction left unmatched. This CDR3 has 15 residues. Germline assignment: CDR1 ENHRY and CDR2 SYGVKD. The CDR3 spells CAISGTGTGAYEQYF. The CDR3 DNA reads as TGTGCCATCAGTGGAACCGGGACAGGGGCCTACGAGCAGTACTTC.

Comments on this clone: A read error may produce the germline difference seen at one junction end. The CDR3 sequence is CASTLLPQVNYGYTF. DNA for the CDR3: TGTGCCAGCACCTTACTCCCGCAGGTCAACTATGGCTACACCTTC. The rearrangement joins TRBV7-2 to TRBJ1-2; D gene unclear. CDR1 and CDR2 (germline): SGHTA, FQGNSA. The CDR3 covers 15 residues.

This clone came up once. The chain carries TRBV11-2 and TRBJ2-1; 8 positions match TRBD2. The CDR3 length is 14 residues. V lost 6 bases and J lost 6; bases outside the gene matches: 7. The germline V gene encodes CDR1 SGHAT and CDR2 FQNNGV. CDR3 DNA: TGTGCCAGCAGTCGGAACGGGAGGGGCAATGAGCAGTTCTTC. Translating it yields CASSRNGRGNEQFF.

The V and J genes are TRBV10-1 and TRBJ2-2, with unresolved D. Germline-derived CDR1 and CDR2 are WNHNN and SYGVQD (reference sequence). V was trimmed by 2 bases and J by 7 bases, leaving 14 bases between them. The CDR3 is 15 residues long. The CDR3, as DNA: TGCGCCAGCAGTGAGCTTCCAGCGAGAGGCGGGGAGCTGTTTTTT. Translating gives CASSELPARGGELFF.

This chain links TRBV5-1 with TRBJ1-5; 10 bases agree with TRBD1. The CDR3 is made up of 15 amino acids. The J segment lost 7 bases and the V segment lost 3 bases, leaving 7 bases of the junction unmatched. CDR1 is SGHRS and CDR2 is YFSETQ in the germline V gene. The CDR3 loop reads CASSSGQGVNQPQHF. DNA of the CDR3: TGCGCCAGCAGCTCCGGACAGGGGGTTAACCAGCCCCAGCATTTT.

The V gene is TRBV4-2, the J gene TRBJ2-2; TRBD2 matches 8 bases. CDR1 is LGHNA and CDR2 is YNFKEQ in the germline V gene. The CDR3 has 19 amino acids. V was pared by 0 bases and J by 1 base, with 10 bases of the junction left unmatched. CDR3 sequence (DNA): TGTGCCAGCAGCCAAGATCCAGTGGCGGGGGGATTGAACACCGGGGAGCTGTTTTTT. Translated, it gives CASSQDPVAGGLNTGELFF.

The J gene is TRBJ1-6, the V gene TRBV5-1; D ambiguous. CDR1 and CDR2 from the germline V gene are SGHRS and YFSETQ. Trimming left V 0 bases short and J 2 bases short, with 6 bases between. The CDR3 loop spans 15 amino acids. The CDR3: CASSLGPPYNSPLHF. CDR3 nucleotide sequence: TGCGCCAGCAGCTTGGGGCCACCCTATAATTCACCCCTCCACTTT.

The V and J genes are TRBV5-1 and TRBJ1-1, with 7 bases that match TRBD1. This CDR3 is 14 amino acids long. Germline trimming cut 6 bases from V and 7 bases from J; bases unmatched to any gene: 12. From germline, CDR1 is SGHRS and CDR2 YFSETQ. The CDR3 is CASMVGRGRDEAFF. The CDR3 DNA sequence: TGCGCCAGCATGGTAGGCAGGGGGAGAGATGAAGCTTTCTTT.

The chain couples TRBV11-3 to TRBJ1-1; D call uncertain. The germline gives CDR1 SGHNT, CDR2 YENEEA. This CDR3 comprises 15 residues. V lost 6 bases and J 2 bases, leaving 16 bases between the germline ends. CDR3 region: CASREREAPNTEAFF. The CDR3 bases are TGTGCCAGCAGGGAACGGGAGGCACCTAACACTGAAGCTTTCTTT.

The V and J genes are TRBV10-2 and TRBJ2-1, with D possibly matching TRBD1 (6 bases). The germline V and J ends were trimmed by 6 bases and 0 bases, with 18 bases remaining between them. Per germline, CDR1 WSHSY and CDR2 SAAADI. The CDR3 contains 17 residues. The CDR3 reads CASRDPRTASSYNEQFF. DNA for the CDR3: TGCGCCAGCAGAGATCCCCGGACAGCAAGCTCCTACAATGAGCAGTTCTTC.

The rearrangement uses TRBV9 and TRBJ1-2; 7 positions match TRBD1. Per the germline V gene, CDR1 is SGDLS and CDR2 is YYNGEE. CDR3 length equals 18 residues. V shed 0 bases and J 4 bases; nucleotides not matched to a gene: 15. CDR3 amino acids: CASSVAIPEGQRLYGYTF. The CDR3 DNA reads as TGTGCCAGCAGCGTAGCTATTCCCGAGGGACAGCGCCTCTATGGCTACACCTTC.

The CDR3, as DNA: TGTGCCAGTAGTATACTCCAGGGCTCTGGAAACACCATATATTTT. Translation gives CASSILQGSGNTIYF. This chain connects TRBV19 to TRBJ1-3, with D possibly being TRBD1 (5 bases). The V gene lost 2 bases and the J gene lost 0 bases, with 8 bases spanning the gap. The germline V gene encodes CDR1 LNHDA and CDR2 SQIVND (reference sequence). The length of the CDR3 is 15 residues.

This chain uses TRBV6-1 with TRBJ2-1; TRBD1 aligns across 10 bases. The V gene end was trimmed by 5 bases and the J gene end by 10 bases; junction bases not matched to a gene: 2. The CDR3 runs 12 residues. The V gene's germline CDR1 is MNHNS and CDR2 SASEGT. The CDR3 reads CASSRDRGEQFF. DNA of the CDR3: TGTGCCAGCAGTAGGGACAGGGGCGAGCAGTTCTTC.

The chain uses TRBV7-8 and TRBJ1-1; D perhaps matches TRBD1 (5 bases). Trimming removed 4 bases from V and 4 bases from J, with 10 bases in between. CDR3 length: 13 residues. Germline V gives CDR1 SGHVS, CDR2 FQNEAQ. The CDR3 nucleotides are TGTGCCAGCAGCTCAGGACACGGCACTGAAGCTTTCTTT. It is translated as CASSSGHGTEAFF.

The gene calls are TRBV19 and TRBJ1-2, with TRBD1 matching over 11 bases. The CDR3 length is 16 residues. CDR1 is LNHDA and CDR2 is SQIVND in the germline V gene (reference sequence). V lost 5 bases and J lost 2; bases outside the gene matches: 7. Here the CDR3 reads CASSSWDRGGNYGYTF. Written as DNA, the CDR3 is TGTGCCAGTAGTTCTTGGGACAGGGGGGGGAACTATGGCTACACCTTC.

This sequence joins TRBV10-3 and TRBJ1-1, with D possibly TRBD1 on 6 matching bases. The CDR3 sequence is 12 residues long. Deletions cut 7 bases from V and 8 bases from J, with 14 bases between. Germline CDR1 is ENHRY and CDR2 is SYGVKD. The CDR3 region has the DNA TGTGCCATCAATGGACAGCTCGGGGAAGCTTTCTTT. Amino acid sequence: CAINGQLGEAFF.

In DNA form, the CDR3 reads TGTGCCAGCAGCTCCTTACCTTTCGAGTTTGGCAGGGAAGTTGGCTACACCTTC. Its translation: CASSSLPFEFGREVGYTF. This chain links TRBV7-9 with TRBJ1-2, with D tentatively TRBD1 (5 bases). The germline V gene has CDR1 SEHNR and CDR2 FQNEAQ (reference sequence). CDR3 length: 18 residues. With 4 bases removed from V and 7 bases from J, the gap between germline ends came to 28 bases.